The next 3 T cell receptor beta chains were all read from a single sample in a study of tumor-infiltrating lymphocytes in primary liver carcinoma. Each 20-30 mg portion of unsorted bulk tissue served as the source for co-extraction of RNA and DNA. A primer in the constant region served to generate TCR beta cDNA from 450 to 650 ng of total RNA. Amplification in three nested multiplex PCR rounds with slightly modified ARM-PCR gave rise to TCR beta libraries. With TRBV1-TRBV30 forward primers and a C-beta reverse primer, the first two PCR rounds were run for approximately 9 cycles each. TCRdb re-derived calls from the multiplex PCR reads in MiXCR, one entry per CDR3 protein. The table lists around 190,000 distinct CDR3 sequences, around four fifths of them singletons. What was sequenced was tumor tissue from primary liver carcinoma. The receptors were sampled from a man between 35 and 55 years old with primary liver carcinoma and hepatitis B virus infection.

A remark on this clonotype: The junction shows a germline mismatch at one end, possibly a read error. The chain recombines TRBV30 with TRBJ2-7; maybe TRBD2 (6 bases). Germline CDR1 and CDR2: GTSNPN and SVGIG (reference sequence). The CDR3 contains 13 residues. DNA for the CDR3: TGTGCCTGGAGTTCAACTAGCATATACGATCAGTACTTC. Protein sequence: CAWSSTSIYDQYF.

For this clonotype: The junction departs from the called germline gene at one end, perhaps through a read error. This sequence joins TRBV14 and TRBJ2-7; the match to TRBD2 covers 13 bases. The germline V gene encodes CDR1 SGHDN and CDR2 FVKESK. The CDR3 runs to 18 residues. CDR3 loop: CASNHTSGLAGASHEQYF. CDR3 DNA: TGTGCCAGCAACCATACGTCTGGACTAGCGGGAGCCTCCCACGAGCAGTACTTC.

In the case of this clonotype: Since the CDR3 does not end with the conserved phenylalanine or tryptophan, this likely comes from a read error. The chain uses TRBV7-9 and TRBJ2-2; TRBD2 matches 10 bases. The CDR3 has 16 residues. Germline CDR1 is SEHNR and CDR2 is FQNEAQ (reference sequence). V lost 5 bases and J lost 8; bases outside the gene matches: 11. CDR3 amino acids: CASSLDSGRGTGELFI. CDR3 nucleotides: TGTGCCAGCAGCCTCGACAGCGGGAGGGGGACTGGGGAGCTGTTTATT.